The 10 T cell receptor beta chains below come from one sample, sequenced in a study of blood T cell repertoires in COVID-19. The assay was immunoSEQ multiplex PCR, and TCRdb's table has in-frame clones only and misses some. The sample yields 35,000 to 40,000 clones, 90% seen once. Sequenced: peripheral blood. These receptors were collected from a man aged 70-80 years with acute or convalescent COVID-19.

This clone is medium-sized (0.01 to 0.1%). The chain employs TRBV7-9 and TRBJ2-7; D unresolved. Germline CDR1 SEHNR, CDR2 FQNEAQ (reference sequence). With 1 base removed from V and 6 bases from J, the gap between germline ends came to 10 bases. The CDR3 is made up of 13 amino acids. CDR3 residues: CASSLGVGSEQYF. The CDR3 region has the DNA TGTGCCAGCAGCTTAGGTGTCGGTAGCGAGCAGTACTTC.

The J gene is TRBJ2-1, the V gene TRBV4-2, with no clear D. Trimming stripped 0 bases from V and 4 bases from J, with 10 bases between. The germline gives CDR1 LGHNA, CDR2 YNFKEQ. CDR3 length: 15 residues. The CDR3 region has the DNA TGTGCCAGCAGCCAAGATCCAGAGACTTACAATGAGCAGTTCTTC. It codes for CASSQDPETYNEQFF.

The chain joins TRBV7-3 to TRBJ1-1; D is ambiguous. V gave up 6 bases and J gave up 4 bases, with 12 bases separating them. CDR1 SGHTA and CDR2 FQGTGA come from the germline V gene. This CDR3 has 13 amino acids. The CDR3, as DNA: TGTGCCAGCAGTATAAACGGGGTCACTGAAGCTTTCTTT. As protein: CASSINGVTEAFF.

V and J are TRBV3-1 (or the pseudogene TRBV3-2) and TRBJ2-6; TRBD2 matches 11 bases. V dropped 0 bases and J dropped 1; count of bases not matched to a gene: 5. The CDR3 is made up of 19 amino acids. Germline V CDR1 and CDR2: LGHDT, YNNKEL (reference sequence). CDR3 bases: TGTGCCAGCAGCCAAGAGCTAGCGGGAGGCCGATCTGGGGCCAACGTCCTGACTTTC. Translating it yields CASSQELAGGRSGANVLTF.

The chain couples TRBV27 to TRBJ2-3; 11 bases are a match to TRBD2. The CDR3 totals 16 residues. Trimming cost V 5 bases and J 0 bases; bases outside gene matches: 4. Germline CDR1 is MNHEY and CDR2 is SMNVEV (reference sequence). The CDR3 region is CASSTLAGGSTDTQYF. Written as DNA, the CDR3 is TGTGCCAGCAGTACCTTAGCGGGAGGGAGCACAGATACGCAGTATTTT.

The chain recombines TRBV5-1 with TRBJ1-1; no clear D. The CDR3 sequence is 13 residues long. Trimming pared 7 bases from V and 4 bases from J, leaving 14 bases between. Germline V gene lookup returns CDR1 SGHRS and CDR2 YFSETQ. The CDR3 is CASYLERGTEAFF. The CDR3, as DNA: TGCGCCAGCTACCTCGAACGGGGCACTGAAGCTTTCTTT.

The chain uses TRBV6-5 and TRBJ2-1; D gene unclear. Germline-derived CDR1 and CDR2 are MNHEY and SVGAGI. The V gene lost 0 bases and the J gene lost 7 bases, with 13 bases spanning the gap. The CDR3 extends over 15 amino acids. CDR3 sequence: CASSYSRPLENEQFF. CDR3 sequence (DNA): TGTGCCAGCAGTTACTCTCGCCCTCTAGAGAATGAGCAGTTCTTC.

This clone has just a few counts. The chain employs TRBV5-6 and TRBJ1-6; TRBD1 is a possible D gene (5 bases). Germline CDR1 SGHDT, CDR2 YYEEEE. V was cut by 0 bases and J by 3 bases, with 10 bases left in between. This CDR3 spans 16 amino acids. CDR3 nucleotides: TGTGCCAGCAGCTTGGATGGGGCGAACTATAATTCACCCCTCCACTTT. Its protein product is CASSLDGANYNSPLHF.

The J gene is TRBJ2-3, the V gene TRBV7-2; D gene uncertain. Deletions cut 4 bases from V and 0 bases from J, with 8 bases between. Looked up from germline, CDR1 is SGHTA and CDR2 is FQGNSA. The CDR3 has 14 residues. CDR3: CASSSDSSTDTQYF. In DNA form, the CDR3 reads TGTGCCAGCAGCTCTGACTCTAGCACAGATACGCAGTATTTT.

The rearrangement joins TRBV7-2 to TRBJ2-3, with 11 bases fitting TRBD2. The length of the CDR3 is 16 residues. Unmatched junction bases numbered 7, after V lost 2 bases and J lost 6 bases. Germline CDR1 reads SGHTA; CDR2 reads FQGNSA. This CDR3 is CASSLRLAGLGDTQYF. DNA for the CDR3: TGTGCCAGCAGCTTACGACTAGCGGGGCTTGGGGATACGCAGTATTTT.